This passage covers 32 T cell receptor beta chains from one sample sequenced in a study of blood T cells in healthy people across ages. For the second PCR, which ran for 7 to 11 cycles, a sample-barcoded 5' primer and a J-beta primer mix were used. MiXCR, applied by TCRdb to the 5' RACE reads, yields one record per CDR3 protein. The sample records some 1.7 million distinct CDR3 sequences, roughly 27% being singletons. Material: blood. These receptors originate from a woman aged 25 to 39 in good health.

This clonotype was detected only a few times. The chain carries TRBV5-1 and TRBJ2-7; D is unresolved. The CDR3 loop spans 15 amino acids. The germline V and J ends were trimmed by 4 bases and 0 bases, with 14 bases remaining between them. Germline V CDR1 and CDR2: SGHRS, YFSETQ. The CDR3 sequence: CASSPGSPLSYEQYF. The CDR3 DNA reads TGCGCCAGCAGCCCGGGCAGTCCCCTCTCCTACGAGCAGTACTTC.

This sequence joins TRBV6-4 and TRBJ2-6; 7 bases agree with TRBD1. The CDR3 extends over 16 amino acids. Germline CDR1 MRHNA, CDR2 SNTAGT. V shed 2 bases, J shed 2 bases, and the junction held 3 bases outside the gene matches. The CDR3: CASSDQTGAGANVLTF. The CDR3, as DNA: TGTGCCAGCAGTGACCAAACAGGGGCTGGGGCCAACGTCCTGACTTTC.

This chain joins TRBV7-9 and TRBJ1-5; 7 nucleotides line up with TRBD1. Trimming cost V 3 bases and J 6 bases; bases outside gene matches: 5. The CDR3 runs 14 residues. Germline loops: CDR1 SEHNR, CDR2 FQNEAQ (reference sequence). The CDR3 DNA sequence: TGTGCCAGCAGCTTCCAGGGGGAGGGTCAGCCCCAGCATTTT. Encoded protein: CASSFQGEGQPQHF.

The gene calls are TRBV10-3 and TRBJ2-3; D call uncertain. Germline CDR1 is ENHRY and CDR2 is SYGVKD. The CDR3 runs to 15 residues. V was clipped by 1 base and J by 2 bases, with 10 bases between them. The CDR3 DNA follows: TGTGCCATCAGTGAGTTGGCGGAGCCCACAGATACGCAGTATTTT. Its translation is CAISELAEPTDTQYF.

The CDR3 reads CASSKGQLLYGYTF. The CDR3, as DNA: TGTGCCAGCAGCAAAGGACAGCTCCTATATGGCTACACCTTC. The V and J genes are TRBV2 and TRBJ1-2; tentative D call: TRBD1 (6 bases). This CDR3 region has 14 residues. V lost 6 bases to trimming and J lost 5 bases, with 16 bases between them. The V gene's germline CDR1 is SNHLY and CDR2 FYNNEI.

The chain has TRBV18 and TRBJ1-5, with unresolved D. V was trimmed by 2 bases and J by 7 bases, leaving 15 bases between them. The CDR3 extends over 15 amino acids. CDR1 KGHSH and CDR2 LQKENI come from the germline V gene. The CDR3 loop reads CASSPERADIQPQHF. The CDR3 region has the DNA TGTGCCAGCTCACCAGAACGGGCGGATATCCAGCCCCAGCATTTT. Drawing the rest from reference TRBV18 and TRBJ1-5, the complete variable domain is NAGVMQNPRHLVRRRGQEARLRCSPMKGHSHVYWYRQLPEEGLKFMVYLQKENIIDESGMPKERFSAEFPKEGPSILRIQQVVRGDSAAYFCASSPERADIQPQHFGDGTRLSIL.

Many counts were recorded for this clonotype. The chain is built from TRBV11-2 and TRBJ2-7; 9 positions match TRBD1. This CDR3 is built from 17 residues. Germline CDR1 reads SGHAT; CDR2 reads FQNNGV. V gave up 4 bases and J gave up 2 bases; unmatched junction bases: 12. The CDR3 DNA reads TGTGCCAGCAGCTCCATCCATGGGACAGGGAGGACCTACGAGCAGTACTTC. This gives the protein CASSSIHGTGRTYEQYF.

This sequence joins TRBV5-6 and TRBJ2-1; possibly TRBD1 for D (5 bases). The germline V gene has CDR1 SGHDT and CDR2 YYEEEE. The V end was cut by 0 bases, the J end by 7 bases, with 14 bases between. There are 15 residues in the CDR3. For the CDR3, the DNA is TGTGCCAGCAGCTTGGCCAGGGTAACAAGGAATGAGCAGTTCTTC. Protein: CASSLARVTRNEQFF.

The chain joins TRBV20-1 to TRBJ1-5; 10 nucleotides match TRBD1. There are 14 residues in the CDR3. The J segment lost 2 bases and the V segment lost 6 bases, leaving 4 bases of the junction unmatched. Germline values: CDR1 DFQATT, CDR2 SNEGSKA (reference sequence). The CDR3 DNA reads TGCAGTGCGGGGACAGGGGCGGGCAATCAGCCCCAGCATTTT. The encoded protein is CSAGTGAGNQPQHF.

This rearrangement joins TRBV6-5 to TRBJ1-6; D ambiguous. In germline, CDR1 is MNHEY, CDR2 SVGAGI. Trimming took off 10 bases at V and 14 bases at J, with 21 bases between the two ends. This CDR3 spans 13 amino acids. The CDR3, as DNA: TGTGCCAACAGAACCGACGGCAATAAGGCCCTCCACTTT. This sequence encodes CANRTDGNKALHF.

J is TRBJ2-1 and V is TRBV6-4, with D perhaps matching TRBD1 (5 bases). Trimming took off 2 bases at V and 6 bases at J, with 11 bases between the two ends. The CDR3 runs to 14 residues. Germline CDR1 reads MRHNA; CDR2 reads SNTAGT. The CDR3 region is CASSDQGESNEQFF. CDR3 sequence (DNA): TGTGCCAGCAGTGACCAGGGCGAGAGCAATGAGCAGTTCTTC.

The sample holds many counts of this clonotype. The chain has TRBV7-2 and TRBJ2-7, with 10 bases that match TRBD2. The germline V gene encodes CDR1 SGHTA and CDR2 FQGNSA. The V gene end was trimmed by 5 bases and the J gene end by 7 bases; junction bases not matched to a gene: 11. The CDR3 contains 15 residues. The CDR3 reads CASSATSGLSGEQYF. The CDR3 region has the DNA TGTGCCAGCAGCGCGACTAGCGGGCTCTCCGGAGAGCAGTACTTC.

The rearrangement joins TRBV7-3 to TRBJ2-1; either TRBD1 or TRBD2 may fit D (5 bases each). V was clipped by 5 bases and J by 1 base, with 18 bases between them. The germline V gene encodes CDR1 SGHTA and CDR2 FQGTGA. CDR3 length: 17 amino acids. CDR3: CASSVGLGTGSYNEQFF. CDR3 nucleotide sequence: TGTGCCAGCAGCGTGGGGCTGGGGACGGGTTCCTACAATGAGCAGTTCTTC.

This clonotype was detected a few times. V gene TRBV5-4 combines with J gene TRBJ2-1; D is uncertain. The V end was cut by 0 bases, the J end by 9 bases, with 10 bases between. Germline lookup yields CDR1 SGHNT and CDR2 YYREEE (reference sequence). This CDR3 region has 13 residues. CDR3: CASSLGSAVEQFF. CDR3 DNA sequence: TGTGCCAGCAGCTTGGGGTCGGCGGTTGAGCAGTTCTTC.

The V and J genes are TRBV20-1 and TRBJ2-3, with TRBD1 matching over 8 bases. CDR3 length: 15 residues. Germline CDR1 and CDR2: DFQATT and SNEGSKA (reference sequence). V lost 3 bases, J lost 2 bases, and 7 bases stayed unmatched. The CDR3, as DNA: TGCAGTGCTAGCGCCGGGACAGGTGACACAGATACGCAGTATTTT. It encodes CSASAGTGDTDTQYF.

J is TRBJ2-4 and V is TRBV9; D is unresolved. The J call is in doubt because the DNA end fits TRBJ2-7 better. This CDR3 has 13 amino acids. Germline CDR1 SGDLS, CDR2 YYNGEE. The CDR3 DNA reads TGTGCCAGCAGCGTAGGTCCGGATGGCGAGCAGTACTTC. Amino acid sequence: CASSVGPDGEQYF.

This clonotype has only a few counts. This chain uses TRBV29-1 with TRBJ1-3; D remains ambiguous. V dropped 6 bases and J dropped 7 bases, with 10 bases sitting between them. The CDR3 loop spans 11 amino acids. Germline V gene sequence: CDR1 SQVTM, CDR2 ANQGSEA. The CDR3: CSVLSRNTIYF. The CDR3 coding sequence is TGCAGCGTCTTGAGTCGGAACACCATATATTTT.

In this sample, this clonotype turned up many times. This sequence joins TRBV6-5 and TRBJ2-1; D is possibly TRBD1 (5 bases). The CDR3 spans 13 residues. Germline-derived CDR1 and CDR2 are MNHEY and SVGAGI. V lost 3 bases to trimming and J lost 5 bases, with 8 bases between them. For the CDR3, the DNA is TGTGCCAGCAGTTATGGGGCTAACAATGAGCAGTTCTTC. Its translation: CASSYGANNEQFF.

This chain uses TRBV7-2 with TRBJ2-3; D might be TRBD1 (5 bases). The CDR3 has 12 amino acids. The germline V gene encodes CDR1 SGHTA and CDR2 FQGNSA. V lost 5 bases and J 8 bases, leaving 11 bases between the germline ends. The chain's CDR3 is CASSLDIATQYF. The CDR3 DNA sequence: TGTGCCAGCAGCCTGGACATAGCTACGCAGTATTTT.

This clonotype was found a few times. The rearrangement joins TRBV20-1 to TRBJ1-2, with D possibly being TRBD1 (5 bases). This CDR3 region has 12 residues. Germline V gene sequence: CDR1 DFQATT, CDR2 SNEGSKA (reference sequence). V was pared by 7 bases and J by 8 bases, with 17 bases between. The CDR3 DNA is TGCAGTGTGGAGGGAGGGGAGGGCGGCTACACCTTC. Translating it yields CSVEGGEGGYTF.

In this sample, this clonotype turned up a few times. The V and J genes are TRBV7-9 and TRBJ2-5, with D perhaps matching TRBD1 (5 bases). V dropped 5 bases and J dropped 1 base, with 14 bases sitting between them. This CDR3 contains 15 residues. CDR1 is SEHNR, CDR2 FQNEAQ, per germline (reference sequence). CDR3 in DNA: TGTGCCAGCAGCAAGGGGCAGGTCCCCCAAGAGACCCAGTACTTC. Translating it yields CASSKGQVPQETQYF.

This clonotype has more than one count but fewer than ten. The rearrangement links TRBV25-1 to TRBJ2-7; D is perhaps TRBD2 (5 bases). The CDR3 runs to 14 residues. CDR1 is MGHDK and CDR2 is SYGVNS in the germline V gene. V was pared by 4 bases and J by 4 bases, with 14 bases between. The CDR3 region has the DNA TGTGCCAGCAGTGGGGTGGGTCGGGGATACGAGCAGTACTTC. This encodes CASSGVGRGYEQYF.

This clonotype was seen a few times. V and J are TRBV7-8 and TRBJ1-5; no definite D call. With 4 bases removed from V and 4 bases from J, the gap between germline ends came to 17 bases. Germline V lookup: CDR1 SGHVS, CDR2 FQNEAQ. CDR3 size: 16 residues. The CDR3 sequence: CASSSAGSLGNQPQHF. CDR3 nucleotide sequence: TGTGCCAGCAGCTCCGCCGGCAGCCTGGGGAATCAGCCCCAGCATTTT.

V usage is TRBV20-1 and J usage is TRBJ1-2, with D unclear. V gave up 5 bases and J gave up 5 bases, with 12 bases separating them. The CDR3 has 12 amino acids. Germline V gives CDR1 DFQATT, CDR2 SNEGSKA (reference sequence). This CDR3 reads CSAGLEGYGYTF. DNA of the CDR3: TGCAGTGCTGGACTGGAGGGTTATGGCTACACCTTC.

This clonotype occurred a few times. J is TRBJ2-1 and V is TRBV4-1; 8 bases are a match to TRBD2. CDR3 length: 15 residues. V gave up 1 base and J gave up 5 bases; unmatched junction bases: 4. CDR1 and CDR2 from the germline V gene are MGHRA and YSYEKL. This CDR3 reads CASSQVAGSNNEQFF. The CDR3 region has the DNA TGCGCCAGCAGCCAAGTAGCGGGGAGCAACAATGAGCAGTTCTTC.

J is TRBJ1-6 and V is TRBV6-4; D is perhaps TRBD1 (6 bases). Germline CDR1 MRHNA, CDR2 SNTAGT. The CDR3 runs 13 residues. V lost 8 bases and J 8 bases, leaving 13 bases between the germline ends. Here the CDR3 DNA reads TGTGCCAGCCCTCGGGGGGGCGATTCACCCCTCCACTTT. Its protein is CASPRGGDSPLHF.

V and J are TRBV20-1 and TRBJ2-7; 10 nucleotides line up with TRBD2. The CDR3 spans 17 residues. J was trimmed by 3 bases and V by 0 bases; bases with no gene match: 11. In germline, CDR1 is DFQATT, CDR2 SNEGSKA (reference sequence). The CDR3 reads CSARDSAKRGGRYEQYF. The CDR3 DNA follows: TGCAGTGCTAGAGATTCGGCCAAGCGGGGGGGCCGCTACGAGCAGTACTTC.

The CDR3 DNA reads as TGCGCCAGCAGCTGGGCGCTAGCGGGGCACTCCTACAATGAGCAGTTCTTC. As protein: CASSWALAGHSYNEQFF. This chain connects TRBV5-1 to TRBJ2-1; TRBD2 agrees at 9 bases. Germline V gene lookup returns CDR1 SGHRS and CDR2 YFSETQ. There are 17 residues in the CDR3. V dropped 3 bases and J dropped 0; count of bases not matched to a gene: 7.

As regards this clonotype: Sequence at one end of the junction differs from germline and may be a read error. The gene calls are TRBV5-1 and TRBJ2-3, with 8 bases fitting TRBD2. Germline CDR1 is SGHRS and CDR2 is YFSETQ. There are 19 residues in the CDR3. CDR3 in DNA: TGCGCCAGCAGCTTCCATGCGGGACTAGGGGAGACGGGCACAGCTACGCAGTATTTT. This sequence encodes CASSFHAGLGETGTATQYF.

In nucleotides, the CDR3 is TGTGCCAGCAGCCAAGGGGGTTCCTCGTACCAAGAGACCCAGTACTTC. It is translated as CASSQGGSSYQETQYF. The V call is TRBV14, the J call TRBJ2-5; no clear D gene. Germline CDR1 reads SGHDN; CDR2 reads FVKESK. The V and J ends lost 1 base and 0 bases respectively, with 12 bases between them. CDR3 length: 16 amino acids.

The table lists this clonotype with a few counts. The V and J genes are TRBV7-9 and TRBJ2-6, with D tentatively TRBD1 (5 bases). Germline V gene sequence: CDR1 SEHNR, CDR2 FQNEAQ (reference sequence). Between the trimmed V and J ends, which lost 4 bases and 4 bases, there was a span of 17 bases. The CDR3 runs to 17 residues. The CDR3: CASSSGPGLRGANVLTF. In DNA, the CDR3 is TGTGCCAGCAGCTCCGGGCCAGGGTTGCGAGGGGCCAACGTCCTGACTTTC.

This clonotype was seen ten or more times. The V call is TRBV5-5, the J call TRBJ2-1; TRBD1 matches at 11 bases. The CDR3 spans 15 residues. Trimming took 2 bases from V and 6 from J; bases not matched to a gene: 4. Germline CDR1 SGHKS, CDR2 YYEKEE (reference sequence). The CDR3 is CASSLSGTGGNEQFF. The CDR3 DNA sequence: TGTGCCAGCAGCTTATCCGGGACAGGGGGCAATGAGCAGTTCTTC.